Listed here are 22 T cell receptor beta chains from one sample, sequenced in a study of T cells in Graves' hyperthyroidism and ophthalmopathy. Amplification yielded TCR beta CDR3 regions, with RNA transcripts as the source. During a first-round RT-PCR of the TCR CDR3, the HTBI primer set was used. TCRdb analysed the multiplex PCR reads with MiXCR anew, one entry per CDR3 protein. The sample has almost 600,000 distinct CDR3 sequences, approximately 15% seen once; the top ten hold 5% to 7%. The sequenced material came from blood. These receptors all come from a woman aged 25 to 39 with Graves' hyperthyroidism that later progressed to Graves' ophthalmopathy.

This clonotype has at least ten counts. J is TRBJ2-5 and V is TRBV5-6, with 11 bases identical to TRBD2. The V and J ends lost 1 base and 1 base, in that order; junction bases with no gene match: 9. CDR1 is SGHDT and CDR2 is YYEEEE in the germline V gene. CDR3 size: 18 residues. CDR3 amino acids: CASSLTTSGTYVQETQYF. CDR3 DNA: TGTGCCAGCAGCTTGACGACTAGCGGGACCTATGTCCAAGAGACCCAGTACTTC. The full variable domain, with the rest looked up from reference TRBV5-6 and TRBJ2-5, is DAGVTQSPTHLIKTRGQQVTLRCSPKSGHDTVSWYQQALGQGPQFIFQYYEEEERQRGNFPDRFSGHQFPNYSSELNVNALLLGDSALYLCASSLTTSGTYVQETQYFGPGTRLLVL.

This clonotype was recorded many times. This chain joins TRBV27 and TRBJ2-5, with TRBD1 as a possible D gene (6 bases). In germline, CDR1 is MNHEY, CDR2 SMNVEV (reference sequence). CDR3 length equals 15 residues. Between the trimmed V and J ends, which lost 3 bases and 4 bases, there was a span of 15 bases. CDR3 sequence (DNA): TGTGCCAGCAGTTTTATTGCCCAGGGGACAGAGACCCAGTACTTC. Its translation: CASSFIAQGTETQYF.

This clonotype was seen at least ten times. The chain has TRBV30 and TRBJ2-1; no clear D gene. Germline V gene data show CDR1 as GTSNPN and CDR2 as SVGIG (reference sequence). V gave up 0 bases and J gave up 5 bases, with 8 bases separating them. This CDR3 is built from 13 residues. The CDR3 is CAWSVDWNNEQFF. CDR3 coding DNA: TGTGCCTGGAGTGTCGATTGGAACAATGAGCAGTTCTTC.

The table lists this clonotype with many counts. The V gene is TRBV20-1, the J gene TRBJ1-5, with D perhaps matching TRBD1 (6 bases). Germline lookup yields CDR1 DFQATT and CDR2 SNEGSKA (reference sequence). V lost 0 bases to trimming and J lost 5 bases, with 17 bases between them. The CDR3 has 16 amino acids. Here the CDR3 DNA reads TGCAGTGCTAGAGATCCACAGGGCTTGAGCGATCAGCCCCAGCATTTT. Translation gives CSARDPQGLSDQPQHF.

Concerning this clonotype: The final CDR3 position lacks the conserved phenylalanine or tryptophan, pointing to a likely read error. This chain connects TRBV12-3 or TRBV12-4 to TRBJ2-5; 8 bases agree with TRBD1. CDR3 length: 14 amino acids. J gave up 2 bases and V 6 bases, and 5 bases lay outside the gene matches. CDR3 residues: CASSPRQGQETQYS. The DNA for the CDR3 is TGTGCCAGCAGCCCACGACAGGGGCAAGAGACCCAGTACTCC.

The chain joins TRBV27 to TRBJ2-5; D gene ambiguous. Germline CDR1 is MNHEY and CDR2 is SMNVEV (reference sequence). V dropped 0 bases and J dropped 0 bases, with 8 bases sitting between them. This CDR3 region has 15 residues. CDR3 nucleotide sequence: TGTGCCAGCAGTTTATCCTCAGGAGACCAAGAGACCCAGTACTTC. As protein: CASSLSSGDQETQYF.

The genes are TRBV28 and TRBJ1-2; tentative D call: TRBD1 (6 bases). The ends were cut back, 5 bases at V and 2 bases at J, with 12 bases in the middle. The CDR3 consists of 14 residues. Germline V gene lookup returns CDR1 MDHEN and CDR2 SYDVKM. CDR3 in amino acids: CASSDGTRNYGYTF. In nucleotides, the CDR3 is TGTGCCAGCAGTGATGGGACAAGGAACTATGGCTACACCTTC.

This clonotype occurred many times. The V gene is TRBV11-3, the J gene TRBJ2-5, with TRBD2 as a possible D gene (7 bases). Germline V gene lookup returns CDR1 SGHNT and CDR2 YENEEA. V lost 11 bases to trimming and J lost 2 bases, with 15 bases between them. This CDR3 comprises 13 residues. The DNA of the CDR3 is TGTGCCTCGGGGGAGGGGGGGCAAGAGACCCAGTACTTC. This gives the protein CASGEGGQETQYF.

V and J are TRBV15 and TRBJ2-2; 10 bases agree with TRBD1. The CDR3 length is 14 residues. CDR1 LNHNV and CDR2 YYDKDF come from the germline V gene (reference sequence). J gave up 8 bases and V 5 bases, and 5 bases lay outside the gene matches. Here the CDR3 DNA reads TGTGCCACCAGCGGGACAGGGGTTTATGGGGAGCTGTTTTTT. The encoded protein is CATSGTGVYGELFF.

V usage is TRBV12-3 or TRBV12-4 and J usage is TRBJ2-1; the match to TRBD2 covers 13 bases. The V segment lost 5 bases and the J segment 9 bases; nucleotides outside the gene matches: 10. The CDR3 totals 16 residues. The CDR3, as DNA: TGTGCCAGCAGTGGCTCCGGGACTAGCGGGATAGGTGAGCAGTTCTTC. Translating it yields CASSGSGTSGIGEQFF.

CDR3 sequence: CATRVRAQETQYF. The CDR3 DNA reads TGTGCCACGAGGGTCCGGGCCCAAGAGACCCAGTACTTC. The chain is built from TRBV15 and TRBJ2-5; D might be TRBD2 (5 bases). Trimming took 9 bases from V and 1 from J, leaving 12 bases between them. Germline V gene lookup returns CDR1 LNHNV and CDR2 YYDKDF (reference sequence). This CDR3 is built from 13 residues.

This clonotype was counted between two and nine times. V usage is TRBV15 and J usage is TRBJ1-4; the match to TRBD1 covers 7 bases. CDR1 and CDR2 from the germline V gene are LNHNV and YYDKDF (reference sequence). V trimming: 5 bases; J trimming: 5 bases; junction bases outside the gene matches: 17. This CDR3 has 18 amino acids. In nucleotides, the CDR3 is TGTGCCACCAGCGGGGATCCACAGGGGAGGGTGCCAAATGAAAAACTGTTTTTT. Translation: CATSGDPQGRVPNEKLFF. Full variable domain (rest looked up from reference TRBV15 and TRBJ1-4): DAMVIQNPRYQVTQFGKPVTLSCSQTLNHNVMYWYQQKSSQAPKLLFHYYDKDFNNEADTPDNFQSRRPNTSFCFLDIRSPGLGDTAMYLCATSGDPQGRVPNEKLFFGSGTQLSVL.

The V and J genes are TRBV6-1 and TRBJ2-5; 12 bases are a match to TRBD2. Germline V gives CDR1 MNHNS, CDR2 SASEGT. This CDR3 is built from 17 residues. After removal of 5 bases from V and 1 base from J, the junction contained 8 bases not matched to a gene. As DNA, the CDR3 is TGTGCCAGCAGTATGACTAGCGGGAGTGTGGGCCAAGAGACCCAGTACTTC. It encodes CASSMTSGSVGQETQYF.

The chain couples TRBV3-1 to TRBJ2-1; the D is unclear. From germline, CDR1 is LGHDT and CDR2 YNNKEL (reference sequence). This CDR3 has 16 residues. Trimming left V 0 bases short and J 0 bases short, with 9 bases between. The CDR3 DNA reads as TGTGCCAGCAGCCAAGATCCGAGGAGCTCCTACAATGAGCAGTTCTTC. Translation: CASSQDPRSSYNEQFF.

This chain uses TRBV20-1 with TRBJ1-2; no definite D call. Per the germline V gene, CDR1 is DFQATT and CDR2 is SNEGSKA (reference sequence). The CDR3 has 13 residues. Between the trimmed V and J ends, which lost 6 bases and 5 bases, there was a span of 16 bases. CDR3 amino acids: CSAEGAGEYGYTF. The CDR3 DNA reads TGCAGTGCAGAGGGTGCAGGAGAGTATGGCTACACCTTC.

This clonotype occurred a few times. This chain links TRBV27 with TRBJ1-5; D ambiguous. This CDR3 comprises 18 residues. Germline V gives CDR1 MNHEY, CDR2 SMNVEV (reference sequence). Trimming took off 7 bases at V and 5 bases at J, with 27 bases between the two ends. In nucleotides, the CDR3 is TGTGCCAGCAAAGCCTCCCAGTTTATCCTAGAGACTGATCAGCCCCAGCATTTT. Translated, it gives CASKASQFILETDQPQHF.

The V and J genes are TRBV7-3 and TRBJ2-3; no definite D call. This CDR3 is built from 15 residues. The V gene's germline CDR1 is SGHTA and CDR2 FQGTGA. The V and J ends lost 4 bases and 0 bases respectively, with 11 bases between them. The CDR3 here is CASSSEALSTDTQYF. The DNA of the CDR3 is TGTGCCAGCAGCTCTGAGGCCCTTAGCACAGATACGCAGTATTTT.

This clonotype was found a few times. This chain links TRBV6-1 with TRBJ1-3; 8 positions match TRBD1. V trimming: 6 bases; J trimming: 4 bases; junction bases outside the gene matches: 26. CDR3 length equals 21 residues. Germline assignment: CDR1 MNHNS and CDR2 SASEGT. The CDR3 region is CASSNFLPGGSWLRAGNTIYF. DNA for the CDR3: TGTGCCAGCAGCAACTTCCTTCCAGGGGGCTCTTGGTTACGAGCGGGAAACACCATATATTTT.

This clonotype showed up just once. The CDR3 end shows no conserved phenylalanine or tryptophan, and so a read error is likely. The chain is built from TRBV6-1 and TRBJ2-7, with D hard to call. The CDR3 totals 11 residues. CDR1 and CDR2 from the germline V gene are MNHNS and SASEGT. The V end was cut by 5 bases, the J end by 6 bases, with 8 bases between. CDR3 in amino acids: CASSPRSEQYY. The CDR3 region has the DNA TGTGCCAGCAGTCCCCGGAGCGAGCAGTACTAC.

This clonotype occurred a few times. The chain couples TRBV5-1 to TRBJ2-7, with a weak D call TRBD2 (5 bases). Between the trimmed V and J ends, which lost 4 bases and 0 bases, there was a span of 14 bases. This CDR3 spans 15 amino acids. Germline V CDR1 and CDR2: SGHRS, YFSETQ. The DNA for the CDR3 is TGCGCCAGCAGCGTGGACTCTCCCAGCTCCTACGAGCAGTACTTC. Translated: CASSVDSPSSYEQYF.

This clonotype showed up many times. At one end, the junction sequence differs from germline, possibly due to a read error. The chain carries TRBV12-5 and TRBJ1-5; D not certain. This CDR3 has 13 residues. CDR1 and CDR2 from the germline V gene are LGHNT and FRNRAP. CDR3 in amino acids: CASGFSGNQPQHF. In nucleotides, the CDR3 is TGTGCTAGTGGTTTCTCGGGCAACCAGCCCCAGCATTTT.

The chain recombines TRBV4-1 with TRBJ2-7; TRBD1 agrees at 8 bases. The junction had 8 bases not matched to a gene; V was cut back by 0 bases and J by 4 bases. CDR1 and CDR2 from the germline V gene are MGHRA and YSYEKL. This CDR3 is 16 amino acids long. CDR3 coding DNA: TGCGCCAGCAGCCAAGAACCGGGACAGGCTATTTACGAGCAGTACTTC. This gives the protein CASSQEPGQAIYEQYF.